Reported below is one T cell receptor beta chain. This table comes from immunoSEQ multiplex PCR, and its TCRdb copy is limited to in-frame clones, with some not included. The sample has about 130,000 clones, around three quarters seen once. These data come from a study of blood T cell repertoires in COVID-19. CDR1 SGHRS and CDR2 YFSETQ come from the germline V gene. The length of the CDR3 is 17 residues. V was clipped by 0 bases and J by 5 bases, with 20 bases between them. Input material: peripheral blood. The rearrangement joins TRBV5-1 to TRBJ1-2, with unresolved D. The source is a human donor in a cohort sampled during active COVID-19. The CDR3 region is CASSLANRRASTYGYTF. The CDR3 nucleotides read TGCGCCAGCAGCTTGGCCAATCGGAGGGCTTCAACTTATGGCTACACCTTC.